This T cell receptor (beta chain) was observed in a study of blood T cells in healthy people across ages. Next came a second PCR, run for about 7 to 12 cycles, which used a sample-barcoded 5' primer along with a J-beta primer mix. A 12-random-nucleotide template-switch adaptor tagged each cDNA molecule. TCRdb reprocessed the 5' RACE reads with MiXCR, giving one entry per CDR3 protein. This sample has around 1,500,000 distinct CDR3 sequences; about 40% occur once, and the top ten carry less than 8%. Germline CDR1 is SQVTM and CDR2 is ANQGSEA. This CDR3 is 12 amino acids long. V was cut by 6 bases and J by 10 bases, with 18 bases left in between. At least ten counts were recorded for this clonotype.

The chain has TRBV29-1 and TRBJ1-2, with a possible D match to TRBD1 (6 bases). The sequencing input was blood. The TCR was taken from a woman under 30 in good health. The CDR3 bases are TGCAGCGTAGCTACAGGGACTACGGACTACACCTTC. Its protein product is CSVATGTTDYTF.